The 11 T cell receptor beta chains in this list originate from one sample, sequenced in a study of blood T cell repertoires in COVID-19. Assay: immunoSEQ multiplex PCR; the TCRdb copy retains only in-frame clones and omits some. Of about 170,000 clones detected, more than 75% appear once; the ten largest clones hold 2% to 3%. Sequencing was carried out using peripheral blood. Every receptor here comes from a woman of 80 years or more with COVID-19, enrolled during active disease.

On this clone: Compared with germline, one end of the junction differs, possibly owing to a read error. The J gene is TRBJ1-1, the V gene TRBV27; TRBD1 aligns across 7 bases. The germline gives CDR1 MNHEY, CDR2 SMNVEV (reference sequence). The CDR3 is 15 residues long. The CDR3 loop is CASSQSLRGNAEAFF. The CDR3 DNA sequence: TGTGCCAGCAGTCAGTCCCTCAGGGGGAACGCTGAAGCTTTCTTT.

The chain is built from TRBV11-3 and TRBJ2-3; 8 bases are shared with TRBD1. The CDR3 has 15 amino acids. V shed 5 bases, J shed 6 bases, and the junction held 10 bases outside the gene matches. The germline V gene encodes CDR1 SGHNT and CDR2 YENEEA. CDR3 nucleotide sequence: TGTGCCAGCAGCCTGGGACAGGCCTCAGGGGATACGCAGTATTTT. Its protein product is CASSLGQASGDTQYF.

The chain carries TRBV19 and TRBJ2-5, with 10 bases aligning to TRBD1. Unmatched junction bases numbered 8, after V lost 3 bases and J lost 1 base. Per germline, CDR1 LNHDA and CDR2 SQIVND (reference sequence). The CDR3 is 17 amino acids. CDR3 DNA sequence: TGTGCCAGTAGTATCACTCCGGGACAGGGGACCCAAGAGACCCAGTACTTC. It codes for CASSITPGQGTQETQYF.

The rearrangement uses TRBV3-1 (or the pseudogene TRBV3-2) and TRBJ2-7, with D possibly being TRBD2 (5 bases). Deletions cut 1 base from V and 0 bases from J, with 13 bases between. The germline V gene encodes CDR1 LGHDT and CDR2 YNNKEL (reference sequence). The CDR3 is 16 amino acids. The CDR3 region is CASSQVWEMSSYEQYF. CDR3 nucleotide sequence: TGTGCCAGCAGCCAAGTTTGGGAGATGTCCTCCTACGAGCAGTACTTC.

V gene TRBV24-1 combines with J gene TRBJ1-5; the D gene is possibly TRBD1 (5 bases). Looked up from germline, CDR1 is KGHDR and CDR2 is SFDVKD. V lost 4 bases and J lost 4, with 16 bases in between. This CDR3 contains 16 residues. In DNA, the CDR3 is TGTGCCACCAGTGACCCGAGGAGGGGAGATAATCAGCCCCAGCATTTT. It yields the protein CATSDPRRGDNQPQHF.

The genes are TRBV7-2 and TRBJ1-2; D is perhaps TRBD1 (5 bases). The germline V and J ends were trimmed by 5 bases and 7 bases, with 17 bases remaining between them. Germline CDR1 is SGHTA and CDR2 is FQGNSA. The CDR3 length is 14 residues. In nucleotides, the CDR3 is TGTGCCAGCAGCCCGGTACCGCCAAGGGGTGGCTACACCTTC. This encodes CASSPVPPRGGYTF.

The V call is TRBV5-1, the J call TRBJ2-7; 7 bases line up with TRBD1. The V segment lost 0 bases and the J segment 5 bases; nucleotides outside the gene matches: 5. Germline CDR1 is SGHRS and CDR2 is YFSETQ. This CDR3 region has 14 residues. CDR3 nucleotide sequence: TGCGCCAGCAGCTTGGCACAGGGGTCCAACGAGCAGTACTTC. Translating it yields CASSLAQGSNEQYF.

The CDR3 loop reads CATSVAPPGLGGNEQFF. The CDR3 coding sequence is TGTGCCACCAGCGTTGCCCCTCCGGGACTAGGGGGCAATGAGCAGTTCTTC. V gene TRBV15 combines with J gene TRBJ2-1, with TRBD2 matching over 8 bases. The CDR3 has 17 residues. CDR1 and CDR2 from the germline V gene are LNHNV and YYDKDF (reference sequence). V shed 5 bases, J shed 6 bases, and the junction held 15 bases outside the gene matches. Using reference TRBV15 and TRBJ2-1 for the parts outside the CDR3, the full variable domain is DAMVIQNPRYQVTQFGKPVTLSCSQTLNHNVMYWYQQKSSQAPKLLFHYYDKDFNNEADTPDNFQSRRPNTSFCFLDIRSPGLGDTAMYLCATSVAPPGLGGNEQFFGPGTRLTVL.

V is TRBV18 and J is TRBJ2-2; D is perhaps TRBD1 (7 bases). Germline assignment: CDR1 KGHSH and CDR2 LQKENI. This CDR3 contains 15 residues. Trimming left V 6 bases short and J 3 bases short, with 14 bases between. CDR3 in DNA: TGTGCCAGCTCCCCTGTCAGGGGGGACACCGGGGAGCTGTTTTTT. As protein: CASSPVRGDTGELFF. Drawing the rest from reference TRBV18 and TRBJ2-2, the complete variable domain is NAGVMQNPRHLVRRRGQEARLRCSPMKGHSHVYWYRQLPEEGLKFMVYLQKENIIDESGMPKERFSAEFPKEGPSILRIQQVVRGDSAAYFCASSPVRGDTGELFFGEGSRLTVL.

This sequence joins TRBV7-2 and TRBJ2-5; 8 nucleotides line up with TRBD1. The ends lost 4 bases at V and 4 bases at J; junction bases unmatched: 5. This CDR3 is built from 14 residues. Germline values: CDR1 SGHTA, CDR2 FQGNSA. Written as DNA, the CDR3 is TGTGCCAGCAGCTCTACAGGGGGAACAGAGACCCAGTACTTC. Residues: CASSSTGGTETQYF.

The V and J genes are TRBV7-9 and TRBJ2-1; no clear D. CDR1 is SEHNR, CDR2 FQNEAQ, per germline (reference sequence). The V end was cut by 5 bases, the J end by 3 bases, with 5 bases between. The CDR3 sequence is 12 residues long. The CDR3: CASSRLYNEQFF. CDR3 DNA sequence: TGTGCCAGCAGCCGACTCTACAATGAGCAGTTCTTC.